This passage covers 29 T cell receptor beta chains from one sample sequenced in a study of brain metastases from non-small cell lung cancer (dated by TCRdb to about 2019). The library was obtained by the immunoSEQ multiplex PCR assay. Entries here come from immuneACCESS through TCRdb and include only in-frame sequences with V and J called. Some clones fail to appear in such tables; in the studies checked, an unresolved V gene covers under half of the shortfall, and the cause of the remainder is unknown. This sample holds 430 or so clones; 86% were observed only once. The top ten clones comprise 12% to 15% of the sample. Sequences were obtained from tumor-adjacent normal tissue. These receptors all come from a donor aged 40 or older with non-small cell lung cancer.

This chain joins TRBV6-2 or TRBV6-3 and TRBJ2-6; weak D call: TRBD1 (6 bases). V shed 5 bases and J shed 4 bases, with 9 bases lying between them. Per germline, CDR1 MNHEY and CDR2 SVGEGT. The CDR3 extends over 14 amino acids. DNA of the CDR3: TGTGCCAGCAGTCGACAGGTCGGGGCCAACGTCCTGACTTTC. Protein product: CASSRQVGANVLTF.

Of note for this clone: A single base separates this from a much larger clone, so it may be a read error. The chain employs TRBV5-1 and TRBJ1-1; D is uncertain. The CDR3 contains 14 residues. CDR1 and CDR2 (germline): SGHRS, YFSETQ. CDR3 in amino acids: CANSSGRLNTEAFF. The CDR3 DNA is TGCGCCAACAGCTCGGGTAGGTTGAACACTGAAGCTTTCTTT.

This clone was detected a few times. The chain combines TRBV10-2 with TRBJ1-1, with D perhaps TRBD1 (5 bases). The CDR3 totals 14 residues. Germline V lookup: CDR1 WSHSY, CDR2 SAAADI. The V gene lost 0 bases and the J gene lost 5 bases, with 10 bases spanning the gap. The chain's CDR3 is CASSESAWGTEAFF. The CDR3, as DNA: TGCGCCAGCAGTGAGTCTGCCTGGGGGACTGAAGCTTTCTTT.

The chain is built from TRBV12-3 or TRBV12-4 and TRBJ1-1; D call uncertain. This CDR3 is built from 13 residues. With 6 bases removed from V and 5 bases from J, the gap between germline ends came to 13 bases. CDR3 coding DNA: TGTGCCAGCAGCCTCATTGAGAGTACTGAAGCTTTCTTT. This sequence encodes CASSLIESTEAFF.

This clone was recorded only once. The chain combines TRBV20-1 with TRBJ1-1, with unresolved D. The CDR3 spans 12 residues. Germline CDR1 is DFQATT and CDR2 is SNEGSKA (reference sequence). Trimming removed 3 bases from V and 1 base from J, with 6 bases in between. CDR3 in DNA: TGCAGTGCTAGTCGCAGGAACACTGAAGCTTTCTTT. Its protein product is CSASRRNTEAFF.

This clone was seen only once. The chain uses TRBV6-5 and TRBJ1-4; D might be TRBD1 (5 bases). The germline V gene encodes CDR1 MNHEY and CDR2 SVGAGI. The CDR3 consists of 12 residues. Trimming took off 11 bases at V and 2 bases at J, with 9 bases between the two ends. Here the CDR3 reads CAAGETNEKLFF. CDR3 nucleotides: TGTGCCGCGGGGGAGACTAATGAAAAACTGTTTTTT.

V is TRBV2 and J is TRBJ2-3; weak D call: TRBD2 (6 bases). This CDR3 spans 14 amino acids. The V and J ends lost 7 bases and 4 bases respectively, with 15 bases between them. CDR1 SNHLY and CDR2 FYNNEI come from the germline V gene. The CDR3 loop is CASIVGGEADTQYF. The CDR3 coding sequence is TGTGCCAGCATTGTCGGAGGGGAGGCAGATACGCAGTATTTT.

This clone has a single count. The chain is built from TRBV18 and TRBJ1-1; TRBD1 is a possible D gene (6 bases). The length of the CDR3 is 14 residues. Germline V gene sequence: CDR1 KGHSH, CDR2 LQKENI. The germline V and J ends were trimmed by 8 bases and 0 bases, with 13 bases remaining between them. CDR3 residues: CASPRGGLNTEAFF. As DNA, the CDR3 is TGTGCCAGCCCCCGGGGGGGCTTGAACACTGAAGCTTTCTTT.

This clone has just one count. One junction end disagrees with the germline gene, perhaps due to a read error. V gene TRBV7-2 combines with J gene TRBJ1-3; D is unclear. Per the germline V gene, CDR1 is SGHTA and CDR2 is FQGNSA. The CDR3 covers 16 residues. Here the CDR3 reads CVSSSSQTASGNTIYF. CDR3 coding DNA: TGTGTCAGCAGCTCGTCTCAAACCGCCTCTGGAAACACCATATATTTT.

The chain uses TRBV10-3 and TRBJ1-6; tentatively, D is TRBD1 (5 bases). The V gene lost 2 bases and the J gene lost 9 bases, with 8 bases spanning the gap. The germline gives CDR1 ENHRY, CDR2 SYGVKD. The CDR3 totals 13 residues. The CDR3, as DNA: TGTGCCATCAGTGAGGGGCAGGGTTCACCCCTCCACTTT. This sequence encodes CAISEGQGSPLHF.

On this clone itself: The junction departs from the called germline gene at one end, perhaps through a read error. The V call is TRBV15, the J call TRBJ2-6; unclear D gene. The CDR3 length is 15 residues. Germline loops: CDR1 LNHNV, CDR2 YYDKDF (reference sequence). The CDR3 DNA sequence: TGTACCACCAGCAGTGAGCCCTCTGGGGCCAACGTCCTGACTTTC. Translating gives CTTSSEPSGANVLTF.

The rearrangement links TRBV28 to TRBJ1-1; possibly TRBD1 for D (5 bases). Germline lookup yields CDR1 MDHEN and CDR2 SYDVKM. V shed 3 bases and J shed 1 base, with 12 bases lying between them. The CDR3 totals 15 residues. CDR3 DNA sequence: TGTGCCAGCAGTTTGTGGGGGGATGGGAACACTGAAGCTTTCTTT. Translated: CASSLWGDGNTEAFF.

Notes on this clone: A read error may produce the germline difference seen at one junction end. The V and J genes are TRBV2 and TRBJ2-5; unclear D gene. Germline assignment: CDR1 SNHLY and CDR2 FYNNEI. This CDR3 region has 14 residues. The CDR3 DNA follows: TGTGCCAGCAGCCTCAATAGGCCCCGAGAGACCCAATACTTC. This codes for CASSLNRPRETQYF.

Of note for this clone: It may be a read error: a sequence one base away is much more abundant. CDR3: CASSSGRLNTETFF. The CDR3, as DNA: TGCGCCAGCAGCTCGGGTAGGTTGAACACTGAAACTTTCTTT. The gene calls are TRBV5-1 and TRBJ1-1, with D uncertain. Germline V lookup: CDR1 SGHRS, CDR2 YFSETQ. CDR3 length: 14 residues. Together with reference TRBV5-1 and TRBJ1-1, the CDR3 gives the full variable domain: KAGVTQTPRYLIKTRGQQVTLSCSPISGHRSVSWYQQTPGQGLQFLFEYFSETQRNKGNFPGRFSGRQFSNSRSEMNVSTLELGDSALYLCASSSGRLNTETFFGQGTRLTVV.

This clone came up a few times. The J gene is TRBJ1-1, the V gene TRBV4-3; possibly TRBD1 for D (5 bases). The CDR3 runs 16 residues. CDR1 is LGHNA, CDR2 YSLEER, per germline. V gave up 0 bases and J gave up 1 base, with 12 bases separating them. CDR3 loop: CASSQDRGVANTEAFF. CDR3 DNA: TGCGCCAGCAGCCAAGATCGAGGGGTGGCGAACACTGAAGCTTTCTTT.

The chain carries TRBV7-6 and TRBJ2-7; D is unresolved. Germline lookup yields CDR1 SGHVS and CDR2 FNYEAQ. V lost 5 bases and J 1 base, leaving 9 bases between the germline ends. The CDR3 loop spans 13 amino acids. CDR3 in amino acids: CASSPTRSYEQYF. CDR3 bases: TGTGCCAGCAGCCCGACACGATCCTACGAGCAGTACTTC.

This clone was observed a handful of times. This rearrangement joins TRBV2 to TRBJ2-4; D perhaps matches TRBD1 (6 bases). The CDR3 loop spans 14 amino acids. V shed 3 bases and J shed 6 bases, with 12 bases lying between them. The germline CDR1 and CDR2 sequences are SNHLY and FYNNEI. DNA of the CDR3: TGTGCCAGCAGTGACCCCGACAGGCTAAACATTCAGTACTTC. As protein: CASSDPDRLNIQYF.

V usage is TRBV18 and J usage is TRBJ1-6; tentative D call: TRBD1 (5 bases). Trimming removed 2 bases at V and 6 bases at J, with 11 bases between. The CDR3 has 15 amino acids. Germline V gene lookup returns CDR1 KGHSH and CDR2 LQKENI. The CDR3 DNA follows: TGTGCCAGCTCACCATCGGGACCGATTAATTCACCCCTCCACTTT. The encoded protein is CASSPSGPINSPLHF.

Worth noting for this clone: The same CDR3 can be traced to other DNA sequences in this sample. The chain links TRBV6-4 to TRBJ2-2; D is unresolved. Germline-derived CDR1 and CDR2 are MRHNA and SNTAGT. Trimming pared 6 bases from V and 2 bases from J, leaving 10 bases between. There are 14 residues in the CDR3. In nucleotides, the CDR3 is TGTGCCAGCAGAGAGTCGCCCAACACCGGGGAGCTGTTTTTT. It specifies CASRESPNTGELFF.

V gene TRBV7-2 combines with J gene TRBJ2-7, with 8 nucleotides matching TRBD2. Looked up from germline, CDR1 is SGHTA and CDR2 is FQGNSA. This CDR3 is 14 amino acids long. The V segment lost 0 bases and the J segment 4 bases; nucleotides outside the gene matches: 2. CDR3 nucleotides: TGTGCCAGCAGCTTAGCGACTAGCGTTTACGAGCAGTACTTC. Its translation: CASSLATSVYEQYF.

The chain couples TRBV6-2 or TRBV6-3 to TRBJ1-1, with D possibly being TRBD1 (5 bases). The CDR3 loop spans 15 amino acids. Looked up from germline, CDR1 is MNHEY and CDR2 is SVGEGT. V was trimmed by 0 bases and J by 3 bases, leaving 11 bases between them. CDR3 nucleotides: TGTGCCAGCAGTTACTCCGCGACAGTGGACACTGAAGCTTTCTTT. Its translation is CASSYSATVDTEAFF.

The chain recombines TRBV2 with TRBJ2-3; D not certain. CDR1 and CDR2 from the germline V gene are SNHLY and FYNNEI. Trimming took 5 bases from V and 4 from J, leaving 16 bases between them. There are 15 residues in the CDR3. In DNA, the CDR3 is TGTGCCAGCAGTCCTCTGACCCGTTGGGCAGATACGCAGTATTTT. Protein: CASSPLTRWADTQYF.

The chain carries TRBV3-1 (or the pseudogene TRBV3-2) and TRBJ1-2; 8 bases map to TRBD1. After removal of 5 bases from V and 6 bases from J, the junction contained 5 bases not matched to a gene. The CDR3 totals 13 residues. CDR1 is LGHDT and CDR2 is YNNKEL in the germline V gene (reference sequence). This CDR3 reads CASSKTGEHGYTF. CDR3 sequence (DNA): TGTGCCAGCAGCAAGACAGGGGAACATGGCTACACCTTC.

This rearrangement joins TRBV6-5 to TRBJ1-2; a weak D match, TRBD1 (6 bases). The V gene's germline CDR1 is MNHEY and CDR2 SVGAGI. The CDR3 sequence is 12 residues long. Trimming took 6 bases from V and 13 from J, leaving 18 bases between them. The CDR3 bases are TGTGCCAGCAGGGGGGGCACCACCTCTCCCACCTTC. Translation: CASRGGTTSPTF.

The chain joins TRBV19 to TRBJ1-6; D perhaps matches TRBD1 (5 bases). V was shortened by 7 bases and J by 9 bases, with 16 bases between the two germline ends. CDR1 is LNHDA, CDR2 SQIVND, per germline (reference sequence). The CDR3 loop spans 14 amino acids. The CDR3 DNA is TGTGCCAGTAATTTCAGGGATTTTGGTTCACCCCTCCACTTT. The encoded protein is CASNFRDFGSPLHF.

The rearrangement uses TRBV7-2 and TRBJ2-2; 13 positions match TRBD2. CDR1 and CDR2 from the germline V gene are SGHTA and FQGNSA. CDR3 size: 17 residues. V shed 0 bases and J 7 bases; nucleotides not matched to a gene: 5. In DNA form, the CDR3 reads TGTGCCAGCAGCTTAGCCGGGACTAGCGGGGTGAACGGGGAGCTGTTTTTT. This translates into CASSLAGTSGVNGELFF.

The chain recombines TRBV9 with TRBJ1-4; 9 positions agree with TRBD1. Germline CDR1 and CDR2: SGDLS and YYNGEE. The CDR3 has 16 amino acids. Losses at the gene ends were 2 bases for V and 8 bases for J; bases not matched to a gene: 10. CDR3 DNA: TGTGCCAGCAGCGTCGCGAACAGGGGGCGAGGAGAAAAACTGTTTTTT. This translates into CASSVANRGRGEKLFF.

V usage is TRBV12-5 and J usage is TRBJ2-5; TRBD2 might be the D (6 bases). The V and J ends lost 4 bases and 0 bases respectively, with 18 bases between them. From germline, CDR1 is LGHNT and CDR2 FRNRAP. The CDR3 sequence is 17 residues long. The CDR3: CASGSPIGEAYQETQYF. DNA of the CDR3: TGTGCTAGTGGTTCTCCGATCGGGGAGGCATACCAAGAGACCCAGTACTTC.

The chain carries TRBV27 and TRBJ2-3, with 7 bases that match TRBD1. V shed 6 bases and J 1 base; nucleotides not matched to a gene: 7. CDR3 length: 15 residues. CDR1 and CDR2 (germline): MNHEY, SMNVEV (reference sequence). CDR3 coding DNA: TGTGCCAGCAGGTCCAGGGGGTCTGGCACAGATACGCAGTATTTT. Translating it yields CASRSRGSGTDTQYF.